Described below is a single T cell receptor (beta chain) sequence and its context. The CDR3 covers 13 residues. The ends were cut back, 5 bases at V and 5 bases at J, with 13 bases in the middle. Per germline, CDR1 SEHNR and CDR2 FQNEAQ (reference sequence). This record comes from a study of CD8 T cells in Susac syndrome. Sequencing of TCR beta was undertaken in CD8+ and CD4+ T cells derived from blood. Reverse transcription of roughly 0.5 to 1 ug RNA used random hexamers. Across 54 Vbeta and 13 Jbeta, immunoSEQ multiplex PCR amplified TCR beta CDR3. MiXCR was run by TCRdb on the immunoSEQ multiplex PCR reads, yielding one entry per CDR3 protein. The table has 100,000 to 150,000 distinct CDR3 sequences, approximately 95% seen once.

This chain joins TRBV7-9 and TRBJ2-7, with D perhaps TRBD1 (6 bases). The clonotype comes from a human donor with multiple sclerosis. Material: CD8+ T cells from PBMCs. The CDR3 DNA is TGTGCCAGCAGCCTTCCGGGACAACACGAGCAGTACGTC. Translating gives CASSLPGQHEQYV.